Listed below are T cell receptor beta chains from one sample, sequenced in a study of T cells in Graves' hyperthyroidism and ophthalmopathy. TCRdb ran MiXCR on the multiplex PCR reads and lists one entry per CDR3 protein. The data contain 650,000 to 800,000 distinct CDR3 sequences, about 45% of them seen just once; the ten biggest clones take up less than 8.5%. Input material: peripheral blood or thyroid tissue (not recorded which). The receptors derive from an adult man with Graves' disease, either hyperthyroidism or ophthalmopathy (not recorded which). CDR3s include the opening cysteine and the closing phenylalanine or tryptophan. The order of the fields is V gene, CDR3 protein.

V gene: TRBV11-2; CDR3 protein: CASRTSGTYEQYF
V gene: TRBV20-1; CDR3 protein: CSAREPGRGNQPQHF
V gene: TRBV29-1; CDR3 protein: CSVEDVAGQLYEQYF
V gene: TRBV5-1; CDR3 protein: CASSLFPDPNTEAFF
V gene: TRBV7-8; CDR3 protein: CASKGQSSYNSPLHF
V gene: TRBV29-1; CDR3 protein: CSTSTGVPITEAFF
V gene: TRBV7-2; CDR3 protein: CASSLRSGGGPNPGGELFF
V gene: TRBV7-8; CDR3 protein: CASSLAPTGELFF
V gene: TRBV6-5; CDR3 protein: CASRAAGRYEQYF
V gene: TRBV20-1; CDR3 protein: CSARDTFSYEQYF
V gene: TRBV6-5; CDR3 protein: CASRRDRDQETQYF
V gene: TRBV7-6; CDR3 protein: CASSSTTGGRNTIYF
V gene: TRBV5-1; CDR3 protein: CASSGRRTSGGEETQYF
V gene: TRBV10-3; CDR3 protein: CAISESARGNAF
V gene: TRBV7-3; CDR3 protein: CASSPNQGTEALF
V gene: TRBV6-8; CDR3 protein: CASSYSMLRSREYEQYF
V gene: TRBV20-1; CDR3 protein: CSAPRTVGTYEQYF
V gene: TRBV29-1; CDR3 protein: CSVEDTGGEGYGYTF
V gene: TRBV10-3; CDR3 protein: CASSVGGRGDYEQYF
V gene: TRBV2; CDR3 protein: CASSSLSGGGETQYF
V gene: TRBV7-3; CDR3 protein: CASSLQVYTEAFF
V gene: TRBV2; CDR3 protein: CASMGDRNEKLFF
V gene: TRBV7-8; CDR3 protein: CASSLETGDYGYTF
V gene: TRBV9; CDR3 protein: CASSMTSGTGELFF
V gene: TRBV10-3; CDR3 protein: CAISRSSGANVLTF
V gene: TRBV7-6; CDR3 protein: CASSQGSSGNNQPQHF
V gene: TRBV9; CDR3 protein: CASSAGGQSSTEAFF
V gene: TRBV2; CDR3 protein: CALKGGVSQPQHF
V gene: TRBV12-3/TRBV12-4; CDR3 protein: CASSFGKRGATNEKLFF
V gene: TRBV6-5; CDR3 protein: CASGVGRRADEQYF
V gene: TRBV7-9; CDR3 protein: CASSLSTATNEKLFF
V gene: TRBV2; CDR3 protein: CASSVGSTVSFTEAFF
V gene: TRBV2; CDR3 protein: CASSGKGWDTGELFF
V gene: TRBV7-9; CDR3 protein: CASSLGPGQGDYGYTF
V gene: TRBV7-2; CDR3 protein: CASGARRNYEQYF